Each of the 5 T cell receptor beta chains below was sequenced from the same sample in a study of blood T cell repertoires in COVID-19. Sequenced by immunoSEQ multiplex PCR; TCRdb stores in-frame clones only, minus some. Of approximately 240,000 clones in the sample, around 85% were seen once. The sequenced material came from PBMCs or T cells enriched from blood (not recorded which). The source of these receptors is a woman in her forties or fifties in a cohort exposed to, infected with or recovered from COVID-19 (not recorded which).

This chain joins TRBV29-1 and TRBJ2-1; the match to TRBD2 covers 9 bases. J lost 4 bases, V lost 8 bases, and 9 bases had no gene match. Germline CDR1 and CDR2: SQVTM and ANQGSEA. CDR3 length: 14 residues. DNA of the CDR3: TGCAGCATTAGCGGGGGACGCAATTACAATGAGCAGTTCTTC. This sequence encodes CSISGGRNYNEQFF.

The chain joins TRBV5-5 to TRBJ2-1; weak D call: TRBD1 (5 bases). V lost 0 bases to trimming and J lost 2 bases, with 9 bases between them. CDR1 and CDR2 (germline): SGHKS, YYEKEE (reference sequence). This CDR3 is 15 amino acids long. CDR3 coding DNA: TGTGCCAGCAGCTTGGAGGGGAACCCCTACAATGAGCAGTTCTTC. Translation gives CASSLEGNPYNEQFF.

The rearrangement links TRBV5-4 to TRBJ1-2; 9 bases fit TRBD1. This CDR3 contains 17 residues. Looked up from germline, CDR1 is SGHNT and CDR2 is YYREEE (reference sequence). Trimming removed 4 bases from V and 8 bases from J; junction bases left unmatched: 18. The DNA for the CDR3 is TGTGCCAGCAGCCCGATTGACCCCGGGACAGGGCATAGCGGCTACACCTTC. Amino acids: CASSPIDPGTGHSGYTF.

The CDR3 protein is CASRIPGVNTGELFF. The DNA for the CDR3 is TGCGCCAGCCGAATCCCGGGGGTGAACACCGGGGAGCTGTTTTTT. The V gene is TRBV5-1, the J gene TRBJ2-2, with D maybe TRBD2 (6 bases). Germline CDR1 SGHRS, CDR2 YFSETQ. The CDR3 extends over 15 amino acids. The germline V and J ends were trimmed by 7 bases and 1 base, with 14 bases remaining between them. Full variable domain (missing parts from reference TRBV5-1 and TRBJ2-2): KAGVTQTPRYLIKTRGQQVTLSCSPISGHRSVSWYQQTPGQGLQFLFEYFSETQRNKGNFPGRFSGRQFSNSRSEMNVSTLELGDSALYLCASRIPGVNTGELFFGEGSRLTVL.

The chain combines TRBV30 with TRBJ1-6, with TRBD1 matching over 9 bases. The J segment lost 10 bases and the V segment lost 0 bases, leaving 7 bases of the junction unmatched. Germline values: CDR1 GTSNPN, CDR2 SVGIG (reference sequence). CDR3 length: 15 residues. The CDR3 DNA reads TGTGCCTGGAGTGTAGACGGGACAGGGAACTCACCCCTCCACTTT. Translated: CAWSVDGTGNSPLHF.